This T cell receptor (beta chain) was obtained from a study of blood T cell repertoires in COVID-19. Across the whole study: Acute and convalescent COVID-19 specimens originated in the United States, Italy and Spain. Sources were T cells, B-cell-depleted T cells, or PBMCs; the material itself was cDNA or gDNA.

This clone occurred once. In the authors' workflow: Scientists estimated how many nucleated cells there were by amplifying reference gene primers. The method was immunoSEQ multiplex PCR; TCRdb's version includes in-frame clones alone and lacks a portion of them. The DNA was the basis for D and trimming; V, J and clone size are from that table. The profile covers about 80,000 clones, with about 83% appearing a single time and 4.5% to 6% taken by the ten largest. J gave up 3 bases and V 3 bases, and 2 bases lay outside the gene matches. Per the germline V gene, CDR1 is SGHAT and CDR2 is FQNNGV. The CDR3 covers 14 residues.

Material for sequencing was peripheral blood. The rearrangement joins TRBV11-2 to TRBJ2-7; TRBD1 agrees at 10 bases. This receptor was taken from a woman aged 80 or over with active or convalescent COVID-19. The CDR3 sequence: CASSFDRGLYEQYF. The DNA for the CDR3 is TGTGCCAGCAGCTTCGACAGGGGGCTCTACGAGCAGTACTTC.